This T cell receptor beta chain stems from a study of blood T cell repertoires in COVID-19. The V end lost 2 bases, the J end lost 1 base, and 9 bases lay between the germline ends. The CDR3 sequence is 14 residues long. Looked up from germline, CDR1 is SGDLS and CDR2 is YYNGEE. The method was immunoSEQ multiplex PCR; TCRdb's version includes in-frame clones alone and lacks a portion of them. Of some 210,000 clones listed, about 91% are singletons. Material: peripheral blood. V gene TRBV9 combines with J gene TRBJ1-1; D uncertain. The clonotype originates from a woman aged 40 to 50 with acute or convalescent COVID-19. The CDR3 region is CASSVVRGNTEAFF. Here the CDR3 DNA reads TGTGCCAGCAGCGTCGTTCGCGGGAACACTGAAGCTTTCTTT.